Below, 21 T cell receptor beta chains from the same sample are listed, as sequenced in a study of blood T cell repertoires in COVID-19. Clones were sequenced by immunoSEQ multiplex PCR, and TCRdb holds only the in-frame ones, with some missing. The data show a few hundred thousand clones, with about 89% seen just once and roughly 8.6% held by the top ten. Sequencing used PBMCs or T cells enriched from blood (not recorded which). The receptors derive from a man in his forties who had recovered from COVID-19.

The chain links TRBV12-5 to TRBJ1-2, with D possibly matching TRBD1 (6 bases). The CDR3 has 13 residues. From germline, CDR1 is LGHNT and CDR2 FRNRAP. V gave up 2 bases and J gave up 6 bases, with 10 bases separating them. The chain's CDR3 is CASGLSNRDGYTF. The CDR3 region has the DNA TGTGCTAGTGGTTTGTCTAACAGGGATGGCTACACCTTC. The variable domain in full, with the rest retrieved from reference TRBV12-5 and TRBJ1-2, is DARVTQTPRHKVTEMGQEVTMRCQPILGHNTVFWYRQTMMQGLELLAYFRNRAPLDDSGMPKDRFSAEMPDATLATLKIQPSEPRDSAVYFCASGLSNRDGYTFGSGTRLTVV.

The chain joins TRBV19 to TRBJ2-5; 8 nucleotides line up with TRBD1. V trimming: 4 bases; J trimming: 5 bases; junction bases outside the gene matches: 15. The germline V gene encodes CDR1 LNHDA and CDR2 SQIVND (reference sequence). The CDR3 loop spans 17 amino acids. CDR3 sequence (DNA): TGTGCCAGTAGTACCGAGAAGATGGCAGGGGGCTTTGAGACCCAGTACTTC. Protein sequence: CASSTEKMAGGFETQYF.

The chain combines TRBV30 with TRBJ2-4; 8 positions match TRBD2. The V and J ends lost 3 bases and 3 bases, in that order; junction bases with no gene match: 7. This CDR3 region has 15 residues. Germline-derived CDR1 and CDR2 are GTSNPN and SVGIG (reference sequence). CDR3 DNA: TGTGCCTGGAGCTCAGCGGGGGCCGTCAAAAACATTCAGTACTTC. This encodes CAWSSAGAVKNIQYF.

The chain links TRBV9 to TRBJ2-3, with 12 bases lining up with TRBD2. CDR3 length: 16 residues. The germline V gene encodes CDR1 SGDLS and CDR2 YYNGEE. Germline trimming cut 3 bases from V and 3 bases from J; bases unmatched to any gene: 5. Here the CDR3 DNA reads TGTGCCAGCAGCGAACAAGGACTAGCGGGAACAGATACGCAGTATTTT. Its translation is CASSEQGLAGTDTQYF.

The rearrangement joins TRBV9 to TRBJ2-7; 7 positions agree with TRBD2. The J segment lost 2 bases and the V segment lost 4 bases, leaving 9 bases of the junction unmatched. The CDR3 runs to 15 residues. Germline values: CDR1 SGDLS, CDR2 YYNGEE. This CDR3 reads CASSPLPSGTYEQYF. For the CDR3, the DNA is TGTGCCAGCAGCCCACTCCCTAGCGGTACCTACGAGCAGTACTTC.

This chain joins TRBV4-2 and TRBJ1-2; D not certain. CDR1 is LGHNA, CDR2 YNFKEQ, per germline. There are 15 residues in the CDR3. V was trimmed by 4 bases and J by 2 bases, leaving 14 bases between them. CDR3 in amino acids: CASSPAGQENYGYTF. CDR3 DNA: TGTGCCAGCAGCCCAGCCGGTCAGGAAAACTATGGCTACACCTTC.

The rearrangement joins TRBV5-4 to TRBJ1-1, with 10 positions matching TRBD1. The CDR3 totals 17 residues. Trimming removed 2 bases from V and 0 bases from J; junction bases left unmatched: 7. Germline V gene sequence: CDR1 SGHNT, CDR2 YYREEE (reference sequence). The CDR3: CASSFTPGTGVNTEAFF. DNA of the CDR3: TGTGCCAGCAGCTTCACCCCCGGGACAGGGGTGAACACTGAAGCTTTCTTT.

The chain recombines TRBV12-5 with TRBJ2-2, with D possibly being TRBD1 (6 bases). Deletions cut 10 bases from V and 0 bases from J, with 15 bases between. Germline lookup yields CDR1 LGHNT and CDR2 FRNRAP. The CDR3 contains 15 residues. CDR3 sequence reads: CATKTGNANTGELFF. DNA of the CDR3: TGTGCTACCAAGACAGGAAACGCGAACACCGGGGAGCTGTTTTTT. Together with reference TRBV12-5 and TRBJ2-2, the CDR3 gives the full variable domain: DARVTQTPRHKVTEMGQEVTMRCQPILGHNTVFWYRQTMMQGLELLAYFRNRAPLDDSGMPKDRFSAEMPDATLATLKIQPSEPRDSAVYFCATKTGNANTGELFFGEGSRLTVL.

The rearrangement links TRBV4-2 to TRBJ2-2, with TRBD2 identical over 8 bases. Germline V CDR1 and CDR2: LGHNA, YNFKEQ. CDR3 length: 16 amino acids. V dropped 4 bases and J dropped 3; count of bases not matched to a gene: 7. CDR3 DNA: TGTGCCAGCAGCCCAGCGGGAGCGGGGGACACCGGGGAGCTGTTTTTT. Protein: CASSPAGAGDTGELFF.

The chain is built from TRBV18 and TRBJ1-6; TRBD1 matches 10 bases. The junction had 1 base not matched to a gene; V was cut back by 2 bases and J by 9 bases. The length of the CDR3 is 14 residues. CDR1 and CDR2 (germline): KGHSH, LQKENI. CDR3 loop: CASSPDRGRSPLHF. The CDR3 bases are TGTGCCAGCTCACCAGACAGGGGGCGTTCACCCCTCCACTTT.

The rearrangement links TRBV27 to TRBJ1-4; 8 bases fit TRBD1. Trimming at V came to 4 bases and at J to 7 bases, leaving 5 bases not matched to a gene. The CDR3 length is 14 residues. CDR1 is MNHEY, CDR2 SMNVEV, per germline (reference sequence). The CDR3 loop reads CASSSRQGTEKLFF. Here the CDR3 DNA reads TGTGCCAGCAGTTCCCGACAGGGGACTGAAAAACTGTTTTTT. The entire variable domain, with the rest obtained from reference TRBV27 and TRBJ1-4, is as follows: EAQVTQNPRYLITVTGKKLTVTCSQNMNHEYMSWYRQDPGLGLRQIYYSMNVEVTDKGDVPEGYKVSRKEKRNFPLILESPSPNQTSLYFCASSSRQGTEKLFFGSGTQLSVL.

In this sample, this clone turned up many times. Other nucleotide sequences in the sample specify the same CDR3. The gene calls are TRBV3-1 (or the pseudogene TRBV3-2) and TRBJ2-2, with TRBD1 as a possible D gene (5 bases). This CDR3 is built from 15 residues. The V end was cut by 1 base, the J end by 0 bases, with 6 bases between. CDR1 LGHDT and CDR2 YNNKEL come from the germline V gene (reference sequence). The CDR3 here is CASSQGGSNTGELFF. CDR3 sequence (DNA): TGTGCCAGCAGCCAAGGGGGCTCGAACACCGGGGAGCTGTTTTTT.

This chain joins TRBV5-1 and TRBJ2-5, with a weak D call TRBD2 (5 bases). The CDR3 contains 15 residues. The V end was cut by 3 bases, the J end by 2 bases, with 14 bases between. From germline, CDR1 is SGHRS and CDR2 YFSETQ. CDR3 sequence (DNA): TGCGCCAGCAGCTACGCGGGTATACAACAAGAGACCCAGTACTTC. It yields the protein CASSYAGIQQETQYF.

The CDR3 DNA sequence: TGTGCCATCGGCGGTTTCCGAACTGAAGCTTTCTTT. Translating it yields CAIGGFRTEAFF. This sequence joins TRBV2 and TRBJ1-1; no clear D. CDR3 length equals 12 residues. The germline CDR1 and CDR2 sequences are SNHLY and FYNNEI. V lost 10 bases and J lost 5, with 14 bases in between.

This chain links TRBV11-3 with TRBJ1-6; tentatively, D is TRBD1 (5 bases). V was shortened by 5 bases and J by 4 bases, with 6 bases between the two germline ends. The germline V gene encodes CDR1 SGHNT and CDR2 YENEEA. This CDR3 has 13 amino acids. CDR3: CASSPGYNSPLHF. For the CDR3, the DNA is TGTGCCAGCAGCCCAGGGTATAATTCACCCCTCCACTTT. The complete variable domain, with remaining parts taken from reference TRBV11-3 and TRBJ1-6, reads EAGVVQSPRYKIIEKKQPVAFWCNPISGHNTLYWYLQNLGQGPELLIRYENEEAVDDSQLPKDRFSAERLKGVDSTLKIQPAELGDSAVYLCASSPGYNSPLHFGNGTRLTVT.

CDR3 in amino acids: CASSDPSVEQFF. Here the CDR3 DNA reads TGTGCCAGCAGTGACCCATCGGTTGAGCAGTTCTTC. The chain couples TRBV6-1 to TRBJ2-1; D is unclear. CDR3 length equals 12 residues. The V end was cut by 3 bases, the J end by 9 bases, with 9 bases between. Germline CDR1 reads MNHNS; CDR2 reads SASEGT.

The chain uses TRBV6-5 and TRBJ2-7, with TRBD2 as a possible D gene (5 bases). The CDR3 is made up of 14 amino acids. The germline CDR1 and CDR2 sequences are MNHEY and SVGAGI. Trimming stripped 1 base from V and 5 bases from J, with 12 bases between. The CDR3: CASSYYLGSNEQYF. CDR3 nucleotide sequence: TGTGCCAGCAGTTACTACCTAGGGAGCAACGAGCAGTACTTC.

The J gene is TRBJ2-5, the V gene TRBV12-3 or TRBV12-4, with 8 nucleotides matching TRBD2. V shed 8 bases and J 4 bases; nucleotides not matched to a gene: 3. The CDR3 extends over 12 amino acids. The CDR3 region is CASSRGGETQYF. The CDR3 nucleotides read TGTGCCAGCTCACGGGGGGGAGAGACCCAGTACTTC.

The chain employs TRBV2 and TRBJ2-7, with D uncertain. Trimming removed 6 bases at V and 0 bases at J, with 3 bases between. This CDR3 contains 11 residues. Germline lookup yields CDR1 SNHLY and CDR2 FYNNEI. CDR3 in DNA: TGTGCCAGCAGGAGCTCCTACGAGCAGTACTTC. The encoded protein is CASRSSYEQYF.

This clone was recorded once. The chain links TRBV7-9 to TRBJ1-1; D perhaps matches TRBD1 (6 bases). CDR1 is SEHNR, CDR2 FQNEAQ, per germline (reference sequence). The V and J ends lost 7 bases and 4 bases respectively, with 16 bases between them. CDR3 length: 14 amino acids. CDR3 bases: TGTGCCAGCACCCTTTCAACAGGGCCCACTGAAGCTTTCTTT. Protein: CASTLSTGPTEAFF.

This chain connects TRBV2 to TRBJ1-2; D gene uncertain. This CDR3 spans 14 amino acids. CDR1 is SNHLY, CDR2 FYNNEI, per germline. V was trimmed by 0 bases and J by 7 bases, leaving 12 bases between them. The CDR3 region is CASSEALVRLGYTF. CDR3 coding DNA: TGTGCCAGCAGTGAAGCGCTAGTTAGGCTTGGCTACACCTTC.